The 6 T cell receptor beta chains below were found in one sample sequenced in a study of T-cell reconstitution after alpha-beta-depleted transplantation in children. As it was prepared, the TCRbeta library received unique molecular identifiers. Via MiXCR, TCRdb re-called the PCR reads, giving one row per CDR3 protein. In the table there are around 450,000 distinct CDR3 sequences, 16% of which are singletons. This material consisted of PBMCs, mostly from graft donor cells, taken 360 days after TCRalphabeta/CD19-depleted stem cell transplant. The source is a boy under two years old who had a stem cell transplant for Wiskott-Aldrich syndrome, so the T cells may come from the graft donor.

The chain joins TRBV11-2 to TRBJ2-1; D is perhaps TRBD2 (5 bases). The CDR3 contains 17 residues. Trimming took 4 bases from V and 6 from J, leaving 22 bases between them. Germline V lookup: CDR1 SGHAT, CDR2 FQNNGV. CDR3 loop: CASSSVALSLGFNEQFF. CDR3 nucleotide sequence: TGTGCCAGCAGCTCTGTAGCGTTAAGCCTTGGTTTCAATGAGCAGTTCTTC.

This clonotype was picked up a small number of times. The chain joins TRBV6-6 to TRBJ2-5; TRBD1 agrees at 7 bases. Losses at the gene ends were 5 bases for V and 7 bases for J; bases not matched to a gene: 7. The CDR3 length is 13 residues. The germline V gene encodes CDR1 MNHNY and CDR2 SVGAGI (reference sequence). The CDR3 is CASSPTGPGTQYF. CDR3 DNA: TGTGCCAGCAGTCCGACAGGGCCCGGGACCCAGTACTTC.

The chain links TRBV11-1 to TRBJ2-3; 11 nucleotides align to TRBD2. The V segment lost 5 bases and the J segment 3 bases; nucleotides outside the gene matches: 13. CDR3 length: 18 residues. Germline V gene sequence: CDR1 SGHAT, CDR2 FQDESV (reference sequence). CDR3 in amino acids: CASSPLAGGQGRTDTQYF. CDR3 nucleotides: TGTGCCAGCAGCCCCTTAGCGGGAGGGCAAGGAAGGACAGATACGCAGTATTTT. Complete variable domain (other parts from reference TRBV11-1 and TRBJ2-3): EAEVAQSPRYKITEKSQAVAFWCDPISGHATLYWYRQILGQGPELLVQFQDESVVDDSQLPKDRFSAERLKGVDSTLKIQPAELGDSAMYLCASSPLAGGQGRTDTQYFGPGTRLTVL.

This clonotype was picked up many times. The CDR3: CSARRQGASDTQYF. CDR3 in DNA: TGCAGTGCTAGACGACAGGGGGCATCAGATACGCAGTATTTT. The V gene is TRBV20-1, the J gene TRBJ2-3; 10 bases are shared with TRBD1. CDR1 and CDR2 from the germline V gene are DFQATT and SNEGSKA (reference sequence). This CDR3 is built from 14 residues. Losses at the gene ends were 2 bases for V and 4 bases for J; bases not matched to a gene: 3.

The table lists this clonotype with a few counts. V usage is TRBV10-3 and J usage is TRBJ2-2; 8 positions match TRBD1. The junction had 9 bases not matched to a gene; V was cut back by 7 bases and J by 11 bases. This CDR3 has 13 amino acids. From germline, CDR1 is ENHRY and CDR2 SYGVKD. This CDR3 is CAITRGPMEELFF. CDR3 sequence (DNA): TGTGCCATCACCAGGGGGCCGATGGAAGAGCTGTTTTTT.

This rearrangement joins TRBV18 to TRBJ1-6; D is unresolved. The CDR3 consists of 13 residues. Trimming cost V 3 bases and J 10 bases, with 10 bases left between them. Per the germline V gene, CDR1 is KGHSH and CDR2 is LQKENI. CDR3 amino acids: CASSPMWGSPLHF. The CDR3 DNA follows: TGTGCCAGCTCACCCATGTGGGGATCACCCCTCCACTTT.